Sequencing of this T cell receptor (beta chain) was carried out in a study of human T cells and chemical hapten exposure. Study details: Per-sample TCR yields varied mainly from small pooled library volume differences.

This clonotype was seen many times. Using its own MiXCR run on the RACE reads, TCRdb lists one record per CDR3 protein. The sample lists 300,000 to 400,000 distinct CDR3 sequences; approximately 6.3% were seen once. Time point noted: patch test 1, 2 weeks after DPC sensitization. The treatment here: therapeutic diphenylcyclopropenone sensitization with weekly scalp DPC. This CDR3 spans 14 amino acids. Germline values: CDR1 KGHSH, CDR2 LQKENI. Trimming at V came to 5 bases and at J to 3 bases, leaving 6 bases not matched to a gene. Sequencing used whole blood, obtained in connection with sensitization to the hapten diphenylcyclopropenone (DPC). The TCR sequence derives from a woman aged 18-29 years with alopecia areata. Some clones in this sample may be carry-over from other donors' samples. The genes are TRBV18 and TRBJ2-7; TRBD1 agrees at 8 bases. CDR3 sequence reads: CASSTRDRRYEQYF. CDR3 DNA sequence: TGTGCCAGCTCAACCCGGGACAGGCGCTACGAGCAGTACTTC.